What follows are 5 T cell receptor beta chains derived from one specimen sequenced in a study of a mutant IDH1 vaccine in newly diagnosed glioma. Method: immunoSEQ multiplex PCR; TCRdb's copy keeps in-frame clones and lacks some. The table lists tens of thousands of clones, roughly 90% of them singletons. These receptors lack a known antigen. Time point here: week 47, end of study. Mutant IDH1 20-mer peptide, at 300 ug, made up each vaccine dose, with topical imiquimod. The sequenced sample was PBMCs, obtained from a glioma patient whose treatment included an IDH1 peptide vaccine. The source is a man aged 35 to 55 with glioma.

The CDR3 is CASSYSTGRYEQFF. The DNA for the CDR3 is TGTGCCAGCAGTTACTCCACAGGGAGGTATGAGCAGTTCTTC. This chain joins TRBV6-5 and TRBJ2-1; D may match TRBD1 or TRBD2 (6 bases each). With 0 bases removed from V and 8 bases from J, the gap between germline ends came to 11 bases. Germline CDR1 MNHEY, CDR2 SVGAGI. CDR3 length: 14 amino acids.

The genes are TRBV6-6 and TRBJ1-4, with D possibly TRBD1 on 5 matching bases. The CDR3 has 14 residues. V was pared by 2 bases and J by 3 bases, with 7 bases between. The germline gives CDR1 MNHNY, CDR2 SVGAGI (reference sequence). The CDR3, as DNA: TGTGCCAGCAGTTACAGCAGGGCTAATGAAAAACTGTTTTTT. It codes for CASSYSRANEKLFF.

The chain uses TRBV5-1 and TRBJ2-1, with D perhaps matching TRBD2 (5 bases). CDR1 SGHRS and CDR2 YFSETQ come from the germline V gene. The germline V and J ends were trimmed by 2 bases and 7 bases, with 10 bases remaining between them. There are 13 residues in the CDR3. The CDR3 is CASSFLEGNEQFF. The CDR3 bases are TGCGCCAGCAGCTTCCTCGAGGGTAATGAGCAGTTCTTC.

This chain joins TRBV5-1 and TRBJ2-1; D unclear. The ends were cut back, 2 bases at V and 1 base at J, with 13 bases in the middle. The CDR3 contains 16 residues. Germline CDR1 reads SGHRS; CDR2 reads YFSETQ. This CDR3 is CASSFSGFGSYNEQFF. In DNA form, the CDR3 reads TGCGCCAGCAGCTTCTCTGGTTTTGGTTCCTACAATGAGCAGTTCTTC.

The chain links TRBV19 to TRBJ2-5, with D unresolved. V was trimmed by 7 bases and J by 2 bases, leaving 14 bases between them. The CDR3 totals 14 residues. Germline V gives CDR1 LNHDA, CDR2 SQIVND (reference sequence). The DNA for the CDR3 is TGTGCCAGTATATCGCCCCCCGGGCAAGAGACCCAGTACTTC. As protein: CASISPPGQETQYF.